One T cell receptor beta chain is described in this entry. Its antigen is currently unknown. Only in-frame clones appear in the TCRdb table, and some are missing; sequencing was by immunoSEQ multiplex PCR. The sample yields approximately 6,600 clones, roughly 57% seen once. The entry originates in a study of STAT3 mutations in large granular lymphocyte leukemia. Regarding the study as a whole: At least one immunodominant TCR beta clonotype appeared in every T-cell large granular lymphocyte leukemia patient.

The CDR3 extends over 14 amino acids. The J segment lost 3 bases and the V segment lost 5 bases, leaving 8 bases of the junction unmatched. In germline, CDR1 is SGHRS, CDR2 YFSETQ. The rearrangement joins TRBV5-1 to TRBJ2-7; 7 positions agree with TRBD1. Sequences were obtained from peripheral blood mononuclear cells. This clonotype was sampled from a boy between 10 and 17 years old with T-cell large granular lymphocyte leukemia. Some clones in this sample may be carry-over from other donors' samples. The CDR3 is CASREGGGNYEQYF. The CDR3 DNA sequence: TGCGCCAGCAGAGAAGGGGGCGGTAACTACGAGCAGTACTTC.